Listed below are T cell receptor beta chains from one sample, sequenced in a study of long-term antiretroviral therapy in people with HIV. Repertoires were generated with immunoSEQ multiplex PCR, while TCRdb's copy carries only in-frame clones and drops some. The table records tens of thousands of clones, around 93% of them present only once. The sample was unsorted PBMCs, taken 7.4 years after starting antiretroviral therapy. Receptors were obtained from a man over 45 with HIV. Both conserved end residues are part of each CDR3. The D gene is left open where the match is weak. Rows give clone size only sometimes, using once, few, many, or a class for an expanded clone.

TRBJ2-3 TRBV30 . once TGTGCCTGGAGCCCCGCGGCGCAGGGTACGCAGTATTTT CAWSPAAQGTQYF
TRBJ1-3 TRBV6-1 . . TGTGCCAGCTGCCCAACTCGGTCTGGAAACACCATATATTTT CASCPTRSGNTIYF
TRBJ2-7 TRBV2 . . TGTGCCAGCACAGGGCAGGGGAGTAAGTACGAGCAGTACTTC CASTGQGSKYEQYF
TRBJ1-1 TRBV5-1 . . TGCGCCAGCAGCCCGGGACGGGCATACACTGAAGCTTTCTTT CASSPGRAYTEAFF
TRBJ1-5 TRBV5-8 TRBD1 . TGTGCCAGCACCGCCGACAGGGGCAATCAGCCCCAGCATTTT CASTADRGNQPQHF
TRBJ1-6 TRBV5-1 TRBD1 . TGCGCCAGCAGCTTGGGATCCCCGGGACAGGGGGCTTCACCCCTCCACTTT CASSLGSPGQGASPLHF
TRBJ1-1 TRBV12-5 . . TGTGCTAGTGGCCCTGACAGGACTGAAGCTTTCTTT CASGPDRTEAFF
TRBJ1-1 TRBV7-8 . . TGTGCCAGCAGCCGCGTCAGGTTTGGCACTGAAGCTTTCTTT CASSRVRFGTEAFF
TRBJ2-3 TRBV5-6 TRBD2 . TGTGCCAGCAGCTTGGTGACTAGCGGGGCCTCTTACACAGATACGCAGTATTTT CASSLVTSGASYTDTQYF
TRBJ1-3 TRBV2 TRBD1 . TGTGCCAGGACAGGGACTGGAAACACCATATATTTT CARTGTGNTIYF
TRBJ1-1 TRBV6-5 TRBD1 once TGTGCCAGCAACTCCCGGGACAGGGGAGTCACTGAAGCTTTCTTT CASNSRDRGVTEAFF
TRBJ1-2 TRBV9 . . TGTGCCAGCAGCGCTCCTACAGGGTATGGCTACACCTTC CASSAPTGYGYTF
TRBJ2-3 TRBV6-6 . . TGTGCCAGCACCTCTGCCGGAGCCCCCACAGATACGCAGTATTTT CASTSAGAPTDTQYF
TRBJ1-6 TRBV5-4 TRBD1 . TGTGCCAGCAGCTTAAGAGACAGGGAATTATCACCCCTCCACTTT CASSLRDRELSPLHF
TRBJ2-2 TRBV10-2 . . TGCGCCAGCAGTGAGAGGAGCCTCGGGGAGCTGTTTTTT CASSERSLGELFF
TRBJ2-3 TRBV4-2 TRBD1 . TGTGCCAGCAGCCAAACTACAGGGGGCGCGACAGATACGCAGTATTTT CASSQTTGGATDTQYF
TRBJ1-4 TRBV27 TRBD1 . TGTGCCAGCAGTCCCCATTCGGGACAGGGGATCCCTAATGAAAAACTGTTTTTT CASSPHSGQGIPNEKLFF
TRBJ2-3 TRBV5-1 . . TGCGCCAGCAGCTCAATGGGGGCGCCAACAGATACGCAGTATTTT CASSSMGAPTDTQYF
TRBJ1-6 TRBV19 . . TGTGCCAGTAGTATGGATGGCCTTTATAATTCACCCCTCCACTTT CASSMDGLYNSPLHF
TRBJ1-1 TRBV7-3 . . TGTGCCAGCAGCTTAGAACCCCTTAAGGTCACTGAAGCTTTCTTT CASSLEPLKVTEAFF
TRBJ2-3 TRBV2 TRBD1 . TGTGCCAGCAGTGAAGAGGGGACAGAGACAGATACGCAGTATTTT CASSEEGTETDTQYF
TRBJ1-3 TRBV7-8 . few TGTGCCAGCAGCCCTGGGGGGTCTGGAAACACCATATATTTT CASSPGGSGNTIYF
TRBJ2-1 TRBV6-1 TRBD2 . TGTGCCAGCAGTGACAGCCGGGGGGGCCATGATGAGCAGTTCTTC CASSDSRGGHDEQFF
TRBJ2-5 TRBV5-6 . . TGTGCCAGCAGCCGACTAGAAGAAGAGACCCAGTACTTC CASSRLEEETQYF
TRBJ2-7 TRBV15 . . TGTGCCACCAGCAGAGGGGGTATTCTGGGCGGCTACGAGCAGTACTTC CATSRGGILGGYEQYF
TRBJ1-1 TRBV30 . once TGTGCCTGGAGTGGATCAGATAGTGGGTCGAACACTGAAGCTTTCTTT CAWSGSDSGSNTEAFF
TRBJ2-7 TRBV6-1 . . TGTGCCAGCAGTGACCGGGTCCTCACCGCCTACGAGCAGTACTTC CASSDRVLTAYEQYF